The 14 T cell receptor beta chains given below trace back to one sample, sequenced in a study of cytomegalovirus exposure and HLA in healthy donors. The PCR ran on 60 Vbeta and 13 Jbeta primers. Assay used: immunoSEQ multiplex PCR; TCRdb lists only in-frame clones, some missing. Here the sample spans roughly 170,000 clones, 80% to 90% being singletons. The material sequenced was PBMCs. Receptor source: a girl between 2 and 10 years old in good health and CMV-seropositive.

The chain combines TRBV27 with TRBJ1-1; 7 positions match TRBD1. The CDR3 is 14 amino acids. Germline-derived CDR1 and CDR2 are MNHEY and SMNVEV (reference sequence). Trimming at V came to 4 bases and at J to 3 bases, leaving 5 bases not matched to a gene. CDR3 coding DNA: TGTGCCAGCAGTTCCCGACAGGGACACACTGAAGCTTTCTTT. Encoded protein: CASSSRQGHTEAFF.

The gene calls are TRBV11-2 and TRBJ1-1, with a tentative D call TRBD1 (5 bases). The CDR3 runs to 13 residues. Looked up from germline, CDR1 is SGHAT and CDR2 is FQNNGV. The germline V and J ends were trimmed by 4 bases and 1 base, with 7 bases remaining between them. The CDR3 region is CASSSGQNTEAFF. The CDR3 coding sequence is TGTGCCAGCAGCTCCGGACAGAACACTGAAGCTTTCTTT.

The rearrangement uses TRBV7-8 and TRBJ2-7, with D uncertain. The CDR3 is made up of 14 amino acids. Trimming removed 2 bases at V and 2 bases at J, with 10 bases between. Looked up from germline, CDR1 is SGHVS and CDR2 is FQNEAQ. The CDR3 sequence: CASSLNPRPYEQYF. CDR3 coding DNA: TGTGCCAGCAGCTTAAACCCGCGGCCCTACGAGCAGTACTTC.

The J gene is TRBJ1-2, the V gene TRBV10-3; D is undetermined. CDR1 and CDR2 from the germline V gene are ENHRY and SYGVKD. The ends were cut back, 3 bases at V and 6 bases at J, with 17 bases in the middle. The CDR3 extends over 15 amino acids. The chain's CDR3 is CAISDMAEPWNGYTF. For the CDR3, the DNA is TGTGCCATCAGTGATATGGCGGAACCTTGGAATGGCTACACCTTC.

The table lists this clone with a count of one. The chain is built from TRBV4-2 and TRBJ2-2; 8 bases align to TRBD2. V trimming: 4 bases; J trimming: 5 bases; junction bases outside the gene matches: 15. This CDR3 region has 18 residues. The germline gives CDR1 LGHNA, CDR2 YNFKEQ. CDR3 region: CASSLREVGGGRTGELFF. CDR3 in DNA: TGTGCCAGCAGCCTCCGGGAGGTGGGCGGGGGGAGGACCGGGGAGCTGTTTTTT.

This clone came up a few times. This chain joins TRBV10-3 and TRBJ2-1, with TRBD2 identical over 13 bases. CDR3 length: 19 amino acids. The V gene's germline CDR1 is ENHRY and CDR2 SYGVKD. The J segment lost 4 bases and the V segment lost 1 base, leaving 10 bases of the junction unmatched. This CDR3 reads CAISELTSGRSGLYNEQFF. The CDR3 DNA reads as TGTGCCATCAGTGAGTTGACTAGCGGGAGGTCGGGTTTATACAATGAGCAGTTCTTC.

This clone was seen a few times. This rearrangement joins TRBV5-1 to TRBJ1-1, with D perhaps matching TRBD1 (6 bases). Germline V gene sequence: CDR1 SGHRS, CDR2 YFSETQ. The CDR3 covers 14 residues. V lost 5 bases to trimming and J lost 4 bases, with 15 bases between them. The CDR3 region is CASSLQGFSTEAFF. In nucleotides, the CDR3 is TGCGCCAGCAGTCTGCAGGGGTTCTCCACTGAAGCTTTCTTT. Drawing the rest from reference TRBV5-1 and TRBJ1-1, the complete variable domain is KAGVTQTPRYLIKTRGQQVTLSCSPISGHRSVSWYQQTPGQGLQFLFEYFSETQRNKGNFPGRFSGRQFSNSRSEMNVSTLELGDSALYLCASSLQGFSTEAFFGQGTRLTVV.

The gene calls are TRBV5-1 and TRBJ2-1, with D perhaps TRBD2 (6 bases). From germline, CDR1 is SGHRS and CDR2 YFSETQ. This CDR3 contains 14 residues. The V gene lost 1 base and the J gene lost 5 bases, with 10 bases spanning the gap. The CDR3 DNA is TGCGCCAGCAGCTTGCGGCGGGGCAACAATGAGCAGTTCTTC. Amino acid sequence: CASSLRRGNNEQFF.

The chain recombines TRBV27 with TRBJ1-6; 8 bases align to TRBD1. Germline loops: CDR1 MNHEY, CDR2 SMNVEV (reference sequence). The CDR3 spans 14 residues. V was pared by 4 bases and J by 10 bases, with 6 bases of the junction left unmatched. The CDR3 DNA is TGTGCCAGCAGTTCAACAGGGGGAGACTCACCCCTCCACTTT. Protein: CASSSTGGDSPLHF.

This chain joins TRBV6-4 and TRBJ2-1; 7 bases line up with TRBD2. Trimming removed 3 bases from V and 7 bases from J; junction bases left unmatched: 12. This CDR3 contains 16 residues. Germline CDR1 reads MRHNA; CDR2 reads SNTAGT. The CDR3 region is CASSDNGAGLSNEQFF. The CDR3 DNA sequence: TGTGCCAGCAGTGATAATGGAGCGGGACTCTCGAATGAGCAGTTCTTC.

The CDR3 DNA reads TGTGCCACCGAAGACAGGCCTCGGGGTGAAAAACTGTTTTTT. Its protein is CATEDRPRGEKLFF. J is TRBJ1-4 and V is TRBV19, with TRBD1 as a possible D gene (6 bases). This CDR3 region has 14 residues. Trimming pared 10 bases from V and 7 bases from J, leaving 19 bases between. In germline, CDR1 is LNHDA, CDR2 SQIVND (reference sequence).

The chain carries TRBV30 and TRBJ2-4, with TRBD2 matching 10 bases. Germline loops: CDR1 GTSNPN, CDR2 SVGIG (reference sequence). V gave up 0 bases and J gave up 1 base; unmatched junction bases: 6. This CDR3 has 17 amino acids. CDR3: CAWSVGAGGLAKNIQYF. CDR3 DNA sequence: TGTGCCTGGAGTGTGGGAGCGGGGGGGTTGGCCAAAAACATTCAGTACTTC.

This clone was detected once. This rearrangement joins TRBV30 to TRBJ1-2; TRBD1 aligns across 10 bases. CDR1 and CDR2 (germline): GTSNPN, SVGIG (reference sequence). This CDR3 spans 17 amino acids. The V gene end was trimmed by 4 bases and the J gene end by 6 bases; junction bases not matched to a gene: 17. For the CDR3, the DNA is TGTGCCTGGACGTTATCCTTAAGTGGACAGGGGGTTAATGGCTACACCTTC. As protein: CAWTLSLSGQGVNGYTF.

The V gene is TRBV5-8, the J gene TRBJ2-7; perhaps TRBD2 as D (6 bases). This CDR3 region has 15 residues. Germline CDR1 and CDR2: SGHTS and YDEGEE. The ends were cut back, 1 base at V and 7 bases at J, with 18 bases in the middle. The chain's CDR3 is CASSLWGGAAGEQYF. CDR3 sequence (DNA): TGTGCCAGCAGCTTGTGGGGCGGGGCCGCGGGGGAGCAGTACTTC.